The 18 T cell receptor beta chains below come from one sample, sequenced in a study of blood T cell repertoires in COVID-19. The protocol was immunoSEQ multiplex PCR, while the TCRdb copy is restricted to in-frame clones and leaves out a portion. The data show around 200,000 clones, about 90% seen once. Sequenced sample: peripheral blood. Every receptor here comes from a man aged 35 to 55 with active or convalescent COVID-19.

V and J are TRBV5-1 and TRBJ1-4, with D possibly matching TRBD1 (5 bases). Germline V gives CDR1 SGHRS, CDR2 YFSETQ. This CDR3 contains 12 residues. Trimming stripped 5 bases from V and 4 bases from J, with 6 bases between. Here the CDR3 reads CASRGDNEKLFF. The CDR3 DNA reads as TGCGCCAGCAGAGGGGATAATGAAAAACTGTTTTTT. Variable domain in full (rest from reference TRBV5-1 and TRBJ1-4): KAGVTQTPRYLIKTRGQQVTLSCSPISGHRSVSWYQQTPGQGLQFLFEYFSETQRNKGNFPGRFSGRQFSNSRSEMNVSTLELGDSALYLCASRGDNEKLFFGSGTQLSVL.

This chain connects TRBV2 to TRBJ2-6, with D unresolved. Trimming took off 2 bases at V and 10 bases at J, with 12 bases between the two ends. Germline V CDR1 and CDR2: SNHLY, FYNNEI. The CDR3 spans 14 residues. Here the CDR3 DNA reads TGTGCCAGCAGTGAACACATGTTATTAAACGTCCTGACTTTC. It codes for CASSEHMLLNVLTF.

This rearrangement joins TRBV5-1 to TRBJ1-2, with 7 bases matching TRBD1. CDR1 SGHRS and CDR2 YFSETQ come from the germline V gene. The trim removed 2 bases at V and 8 bases at J, leaving 9 bases unmatched. This CDR3 comprises 14 residues. The CDR3 DNA reads TGCGCCAGCAGCTTTGAAGACAGGGAATGGGGCTACACCTTC. Its protein product is CASSFEDREWGYTF. Full variable domain (remainder filled in from reference TRBV5-1 and TRBJ1-2): KAGVTQTPRYLIKTRGQQVTLSCSPISGHRSVSWYQQTPGQGLQFLFEYFSETQRNKGNFPGRFSGRQFSNSRSEMNVSTLELGDSALYLCASSFEDREWGYTFGSGTRLTVV.

J is TRBJ2-7 and V is TRBV11-3; D is perhaps TRBD2 (6 bases). The V gene lost 5 bases and the J gene lost 2 bases, with 10 bases spanning the gap. Germline-derived CDR1 and CDR2 are SGHNT and YENEEA. The CDR3 length is 13 residues. This CDR3 is CASSPGGTYEQYF. The CDR3 coding sequence is TGTGCCAGCAGCCCCGGAGGGACCTACGAGCAGTACTTC. The whole variable domain, remainder taken from reference TRBV11-3 and TRBJ2-7, is EAGVVQSPRYKIIEKKQPVAFWCNPISGHNTLYWYLQNLGQGPELLIRYENEEAVDDSQLPKDRFSAERLKGVDSTLKIQPAELGDSAVYLCASSPGGTYEQYFGPGTRLTVT.

The CDR3 protein is CASSLGHWNTEAFF. CDR3 DNA: TGCGCCAGCAGCTTGGGACACTGGAACACTGAAGCTTTCTTT. V and J are TRBV5-1 and TRBJ1-1, with unresolved D. CDR3 length: 14 amino acids. Germline lookup yields CDR1 SGHRS and CDR2 YFSETQ. Between the trimmed V and J ends, which lost 0 bases and 1 base, there was a span of 7 bases.

In its sample, this clone was seen a few times. The J gene is TRBJ2-3, the V gene TRBV29-1; maybe TRBD2 (5 bases). This CDR3 has 11 amino acids. The V end was cut by 8 bases, the J end by 6 bases, with 12 bases between. In germline, CDR1 is SQVTM, CDR2 ANQGSEA. The CDR3 loop reads CSPPPGDTQYF. CDR3 nucleotides: TGCAGCCCACCGCCGGGGGATACGCAGTATTTT.

This clone was observed many times. The genes are TRBV5-4 and TRBJ1-3; TRBD1 aligns across 7 bases. V shed 3 bases and J 6 bases; nucleotides not matched to a gene: 12. Germline lookup yields CDR1 SGHNT and CDR2 YYREEE (reference sequence). The CDR3 has 16 amino acids. CDR3 protein: CASSSNRGDRENTIYF. The CDR3, as DNA: TGTGCCAGCAGCTCAAACAGGGGAGACCGTGAAAACACCATATATTTT.

This chain uses TRBV11-1 with TRBJ2-1, with 9 nucleotides matching TRBD2. V lost 0 bases, J lost 5 bases, and 5 bases stayed unmatched. This CDR3 is built from 16 residues. Germline V gives CDR1 SGHAT, CDR2 FQDESV (reference sequence). Here the CDR3 DNA reads TGTGCCAGCAGCTTAGCGTCAAGCGGGGGGAACAATGAGCAGTTCTTC. This encodes CASSLASSGGNNEQFF. Complete variable domain (other parts from reference TRBV11-1 and TRBJ2-1): EAEVAQSPRYKITEKSQAVAFWCDPISGHATLYWYRQILGQGPELLVQFQDESVVDDSQLPKDRFSAERLKGVDSTLKIQPAELGDSAMYLCASSLASSGGNNEQFFGPGTRLTVL.

The V gene is TRBV19, the J gene TRBJ2-1; 8 positions match TRBD1. CDR1 and CDR2 (germline): LNHDA, SQIVND (reference sequence). The CDR3 is 15 residues long. Trimming removed 7 bases from V and 0 bases from J; junction bases left unmatched: 5. The CDR3 protein is CASNPGGSSYNEQFF. The DNA for the CDR3 is TGTGCCAGTAACCCAGGGGGCAGCTCCTACAATGAGCAGTTCTTC.

The V and J genes are TRBV24-1 and TRBJ1-1, with D uncertain. CDR1 is KGHDR, CDR2 SFDVKD, per germline. Deletions cut 5 bases from V and 1 base from J, with 4 bases between. The CDR3 consists of 12 residues. CDR3 nucleotides: TGTGCCACCAGTGCGGGGAACACTGAAGCTTTCTTT. It translates to CATSAGNTEAFF.

The chain is built from TRBV27 and TRBJ2-1, with 9 bases matching TRBD2. The CDR3 is 17 residues long. V was clipped by 6 bases and J by 5 bases; unmatched bases: 14. Germline CDR1 MNHEY, CDR2 SMNVEV (reference sequence). In DNA, the CDR3 is TGTGCCAGCAGCAGCCGGTTCTTAGCGGGGGAGCACAATGAGCAGTTCTTC. This sequence encodes CASSSRFLAGEHNEQFF.

The chain joins TRBV11-3 to TRBJ2-1; weak D call: TRBD2 (6 bases). Trimming left V 3 bases short and J 2 bases short, with 14 bases between. The CDR3 covers 16 residues. The germline V gene has CDR1 SGHNT and CDR2 YENEEA. CDR3 residues: CASSLTIGGAYNEQFF. The CDR3 DNA reads TGTGCCAGCAGCTTGACCATCGGGGGAGCCTACAATGAGCAGTTCTTC.

The J gene is TRBJ1-4, the V gene TRBV27; 7 nucleotides agree with TRBD1. The CDR3 sequence is 16 residues long. Germline assignment: CDR1 MNHEY and CDR2 SMNVEV (reference sequence). The ends lost 5 bases at V and 10 bases at J; junction bases unmatched: 16. The CDR3 sequence: CASSPRQGVSYGKLFF. In nucleotides, the CDR3 is TGTGCCAGCAGTCCCCGACAGGGTGTGAGTTACGGAAAACTGTTTTTT.

The V call is TRBV27, the J call TRBJ1-2, with 8 bases lining up with TRBD1. Trimming took 5 bases from V and 4 from J; bases not matched to a gene: 3. The CDR3 loop spans 13 amino acids. Germline-derived CDR1 and CDR2 are MNHEY and SMNVEV (reference sequence). CDR3 in DNA: TGTGCCAGCAGTGACAGGGGTCCCTATGGCTACACCTTC. This encodes CASSDRGPYGYTF.

V is TRBV5-1 and J is TRBJ2-5; D is perhaps TRBD2 (5 bases). CDR1 is SGHRS and CDR2 is YFSETQ in the germline V gene. Trimming pared 7 bases from V and 2 bases from J, leaving 15 bases between. This CDR3 region has 14 residues. The CDR3 here is CASHKAVSQETQYF. In DNA form, the CDR3 reads TGCGCCAGCCATAAAGCGGTATCACAAGAGACCCAGTACTTC.

This clone has more than one count but fewer than ten. The rearrangement links TRBV28 to TRBJ1-2, with D possibly TRBD1 on 6 matching bases. This CDR3 contains 14 residues. Per the germline V gene, CDR1 is MDHEN and CDR2 is SYDVKM. Deletions cut 10 bases from V and 4 bases from J, with 19 bases between. The CDR3 protein is CATVTGRMSYGYTF. DNA for the CDR3: TGTGCCACCGTAACAGGGCGCATGAGCTATGGCTACACCTTC.

The rearrangement uses TRBV28 and TRBJ1-6, with D unclear. Between the trimmed V and J ends, which lost 6 bases and 11 bases, there was a span of 14 bases. The CDR3 runs 13 residues. Germline V gives CDR1 MDHEN, CDR2 SYDVKM. The CDR3: CASSPSTAPPLHF. DNA for the CDR3: TGTGCCAGCAGCCCTAGCACAGCCCCACCCCTCCACTTT.

This clone was detected only a few times. The chain uses TRBV4-1 and TRBJ1-5, with D possibly TRBD1 on 6 matching bases. CDR3 length equals 17 residues. Deletions cut 3 bases from V and 5 bases from J, with 20 bases between. Germline loops: CDR1 MGHRA, CDR2 YSYEKL. CDR3 nucleotides: TGCGCCAGCAGCCAGGTTACCGGGACACAGGTTTATCAGCCCCAGCATTTT. Translated, it gives CASSQVTGTQVYQPQHF.